These 3 T cell receptor beta chains were all obtained from the same sample, sequenced in a study of monozygotic twins with inflammatory bowel disease. Each CDR3 protein gets one entry in TCRdb, which reprocessed the 5' RACE reads and gives no DNA. Reported are about 210,000 distinct CDR3 sequences; the ten largest clones contain 7.7%. Source material: blood. All receptors come from a human donor with ulcerative colitis or Crohn's disease, or a healthy co-twin of an affected twin (not recorded which).

This chain connects TRBV7-2 to TRBJ2-3; TCRdb designates TRBD1, a call that cannot be tested without DNA. This CDR3 comprises 15 residues. Germline CDR1 is SGHTA and CDR2 is FQGNSA. The CDR3 is CASSNTGVATDTQYF.

This chain links TRBV7-2 with TRBJ2-7; TCRdb's D gene call, TRBD1, goes unchecked for lack of DNA. The CDR3 runs 15 residues. Looked up from germline, CDR1 is SGHTA and CDR2 is FQGNSA. This CDR3 reads CASSPYAGSSYEQYF. Drawing the rest from reference TRBV7-2 and TRBJ2-7, the complete variable domain is GAGVSQSPSNKVTEKGKDVELRCDPISGHTALYWYRQSLGQGLEFLIYFQGNSAPDKSGLPSDRFSAERTGGSVSTLTIQRTQQEDSAVYLCASSPYAGSSYEQYFGPGTRLTVT.

This chain connects TRBV9 to TRBJ1-2; TCRdb lists TRBD1, though no DNA is available to test this call. The germline gives CDR1 SGDLS, CDR2 YYNGEE. This CDR3 is 17 amino acids long. The CDR3 spells CASSVGPGTEVNYGYTF.